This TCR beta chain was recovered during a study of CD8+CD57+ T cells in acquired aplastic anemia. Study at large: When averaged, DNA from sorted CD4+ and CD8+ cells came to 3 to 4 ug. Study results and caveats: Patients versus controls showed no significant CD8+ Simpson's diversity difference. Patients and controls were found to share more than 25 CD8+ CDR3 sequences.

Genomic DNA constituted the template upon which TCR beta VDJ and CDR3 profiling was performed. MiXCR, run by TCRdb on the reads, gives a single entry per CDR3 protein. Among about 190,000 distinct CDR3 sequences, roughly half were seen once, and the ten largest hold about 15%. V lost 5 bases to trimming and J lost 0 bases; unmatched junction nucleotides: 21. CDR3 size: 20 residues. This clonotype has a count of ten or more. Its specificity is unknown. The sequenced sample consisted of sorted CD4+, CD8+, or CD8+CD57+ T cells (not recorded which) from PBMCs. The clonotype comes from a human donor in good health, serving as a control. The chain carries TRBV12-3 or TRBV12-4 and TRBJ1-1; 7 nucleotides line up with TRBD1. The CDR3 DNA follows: TGTGCCAGCAGTCCCCTCGGGGGACAGCCTCCGGCCCTCATGAACACTGAAGCTTTCTTT. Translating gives CASSPLGGQPPALMNTEAFF.